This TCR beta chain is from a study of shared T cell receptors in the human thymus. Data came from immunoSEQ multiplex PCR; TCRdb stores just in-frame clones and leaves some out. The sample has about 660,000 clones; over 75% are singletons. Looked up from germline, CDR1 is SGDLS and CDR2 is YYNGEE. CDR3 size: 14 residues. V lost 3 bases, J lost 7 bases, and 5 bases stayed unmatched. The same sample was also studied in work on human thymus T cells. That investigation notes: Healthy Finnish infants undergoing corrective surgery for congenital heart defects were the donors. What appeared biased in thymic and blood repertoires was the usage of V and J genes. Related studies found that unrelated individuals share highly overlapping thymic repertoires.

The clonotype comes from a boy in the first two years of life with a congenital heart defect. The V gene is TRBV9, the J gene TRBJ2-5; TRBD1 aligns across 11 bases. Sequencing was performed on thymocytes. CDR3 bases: TGTGCCAGCAGCGAGGGACAGGGGGTAGGGACCCAGTACTTC. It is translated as CASSEGQGVGTQYF.